The T cell receptor beta chain under discussion was sequenced for a study of blood T cell repertoires in COVID-19. Study summary: Some COVID-19 samples were acute and others convalescent; all came from the United States, Italy and Spain. PBMCs, B-cell-depleted T cells, or T cells provided the cDNA or gDNA that made up the material.

Authors' analysis steps: Amplification of reference gene primers provided the estimated nucleated cell counts. TCRdb keeps only in-frame clones here, not all; method: immunoSEQ multiplex PCR. The D gene and trimming were derived from the DNA, and the V and J assignments and clone size from that table. The repertoire holds approximately 160,000 clones, with approximately 93% as singletons. The CDR3 consists of 16 residues. V gave up 3 bases and J gave up 4 bases; unmatched junction bases: 10. Germline CDR1 reads SGDLS; CDR2 reads YYNGEE. Seattle cases were enrolled at active infection and followed longitudinally.

The V call is TRBV9, the J call TRBJ2-3; 8 bases agree with TRBD2. The sequencing input was peripheral blood. The origin of this receptor is an older woman with COVID-19, enrolled during active disease. CDR3 nucleotides: TGTGCCAGCAGCGCGACAGCGGGGGCTGTCCCAGATACGCAGTATTTT. This sequence encodes CASSATAGAVPDTQYF.